Listed here are 21 T cell receptor beta chains from one sample, sequenced in a study of CD8 T cells in ankylosing spondylitis. Study-level results: What seemed typical of ankylosing spondylitis blood was a TCR beta motif built from several highly homologous variants.

TCRdb called the 5' RACE reads again in MiXCR, with one record for every CDR3 protein. The data hold a few hundred thousand distinct CDR3 sequences, with under 8.5% observed a single time. Their cognate antigens are unknown. The source material was blood, either unsorted or a sorted T cell fraction (not recorded which). These TCRs come from a male donor with ankylosing spondylitis.

This clonotype was found many times. V and J are TRBV7-2 and TRBJ2-7; 9 nucleotides match TRBD1. After removal of 3 bases from V and 1 base from J, the junction contained 4 bases not matched to a gene. This CDR3 has 15 amino acids. From germline, CDR1 is SGHTA and CDR2 FQGNSA. This chain's CDR3 is CASSLDRGSSYEQYF. The DNA for the CDR3 is TGTGCCAGCAGCTTGGACAGGGGATCATCCTACGAGCAGTACTTC.

This clonotype has a handful of counts. The V and J genes are TRBV7-7 and TRBJ2-1; a possible D gene is TRBD2 (6 bases). The V end lost 3 bases, the J end lost 5 bases, and 14 bases lay between the germline ends. Germline V CDR1 and CDR2: SSHAT, FNYEAQ (reference sequence). The CDR3 runs to 15 residues. The CDR3 nucleotides read TGTGCCAGCAGCTTGGGGAGCGGGTACGACAATGAGCAGTTCTTC. It specifies CASSLGSGYDNEQFF.

This clonotype was recorded many times. The V gene is TRBV10-3, the J gene TRBJ2-1; TRBD2 might be the D (6 bases). The CDR3 covers 15 residues. Germline loops: CDR1 ENHRY, CDR2 SYGVKD. The germline V and J ends were trimmed by 5 bases and 5 bases, with 16 bases remaining between them. Here the CDR3 reads CAISRDLSGNNEQFF. The CDR3, as DNA: TGTGCCATCAGTCGGGACTTGAGTGGGAACAATGAGCAGTTCTTC.

The rearrangement joins TRBV12-3 or TRBV12-4 to TRBJ2-5, with D uncertain. The V end lost 3 bases, the J end lost 2 bases, and 10 bases lay between the germline ends. The CDR3 runs to 14 residues. CDR3 bases: TGTGCCAGCAGTTTCCCAACAACACAAGAGACCCAGTACTTC. The encoded protein is CASSFPTTQETQYF.

This chain uses TRBV7-9 with TRBJ2-5; no clear D. CDR1 SEHNR and CDR2 FQNEAQ come from the germline V gene (reference sequence). V gave up 2 bases and J gave up 5 bases, with 15 bases separating them. This CDR3 has 15 amino acids. The CDR3 DNA reads as TGTGCCAGCAGCTTACTTCGGCAACGCCGGGAGACCCAGTACTTC. Translating it yields CASSLLRQRRETQYF. The full variable domain, completed using reference TRBV7-9 and TRBJ2-5, is DTGVSQNPRHKITKRGQNVTFRCDPISEHNRLYWYRQTLGQGPEFLTYFQNEAQLEKSRLLSDRFSAERPKGSFSTLEIQRTEQGDSAMYLCASSLLRQRRETQYFGPGTRLLVL.

This clonotype has only a few counts. The chain links TRBV20-1 to TRBJ2-7; D is tentatively TRBD1 or TRBD2 (7 bases each). Germline CDR1 reads DFQATT; CDR2 reads SNEGSKA (reference sequence). The CDR3 extends over 13 amino acids. Trimming took off 6 bases at V and 4 bases at J, with 16 bases between the two ends. The CDR3 protein is CSAQGQGGYEQYF. The CDR3 DNA is TGCAGTGCCCAGGGGCAGGGGGGGTACGAGCAGTACTTC.

The chain links TRBV4-3 to TRBJ2-6; D may be TRBD2 (5 bases). Germline V lookup: CDR1 LGHNA, CDR2 YSLEER. Trimming pared 0 bases from V and 8 bases from J, leaving 17 bases between. The CDR3 is 17 amino acids. CDR3 sequence reads: CASSQDLLGNGTNVLTF. The CDR3 DNA sequence: TGCGCCAGCAGCCAAGATCTCCTGGGGAACGGGACCAACGTCCTGACTTTC.

This clonotype was counted only a few times. The chain links TRBV7-9 to TRBJ2-7; 8 bases are shared with TRBD2. Unmatched junction bases numbered 9, after V lost 0 bases and J lost 5 bases. Germline CDR1 and CDR2: SEHNR and FQNEAQ (reference sequence). The CDR3 covers 16 residues. The DNA for the CDR3 is TGTGCCAGCAGCTTAGCCAGCGGGAGAGCAGTGGACGAGCAGTACTTC. This sequence encodes CASSLASGRAVDEQYF.

The chain is built from TRBV5-1 and TRBJ2-2; tentative D call: TRBD2 (6 bases). From germline, CDR1 is SGHRS and CDR2 YFSETQ. The CDR3 runs to 16 residues. Trimming removed 2 bases at V and 1 base at J, with 12 bases between. The CDR3 protein is CASSFAGTGNTGELFF. CDR3 nucleotides: TGCGCCAGCAGCTTTGCTGGGACTGGGAACACCGGGGAGCTGTTTTTT.

This clonotype turned up a few times. The chain couples TRBV19 to TRBJ2-7, with D perhaps TRBD1 (5 bases). Germline CDR1 LNHDA, CDR2 SQIVND (reference sequence). The CDR3 loop spans 15 amino acids. V lost 3 bases to trimming and J lost 2 bases, with 14 bases between them. CDR3 sequence: CASSISGNLAYEQYF. The DNA for the CDR3 is TGTGCCAGTAGTATTTCAGGGAATCTCGCCTACGAGCAGTACTTC.

At least ten counts were recorded for this clonotype. The DNA for the CDR3 is TGCGCCAGCAGCTTGGTCGCAGGGGGTCTGATGAACACTGAAGCTTTCTTT. This translates into CASSLVAGGLMNTEAFF. This chain joins TRBV5-1 and TRBJ1-1; 7 nucleotides line up with TRBD1. V dropped 0 bases and J dropped 0; count of bases not matched to a gene: 8. This CDR3 spans 17 amino acids. The germline CDR1 and CDR2 sequences are SGHRS and YFSETQ.

This chain links TRBV2 with TRBJ2-1; unclear D gene. Germline V CDR1 and CDR2: SNHLY, FYNNEI. The V and J ends lost 8 bases and 6 bases respectively, with 14 bases between them. CDR3 length equals 13 residues. The CDR3 bases are TGTGCCAGCGAGGCCCACCAACCCAATGAGCAGTTCTTC. This sequence encodes CASEAHQPNEQFF.

This clonotype was found many times. J is TRBJ2-1 and V is TRBV12-3 or TRBV12-4; either TRBD1 or TRBD2 may fit D (6 bases each). V lost 5 bases to trimming and J lost 3 bases, with 14 bases between them. This CDR3 contains 15 residues. The chain's CDR3 is CASSPRGGYYNEQFF. The CDR3 region has the DNA TGTGCCAGCAGTCCCAGGGGAGGCTACTACAATGAGCAGTTCTTC.

The chain links TRBV28 to TRBJ2-1; D gene uncertain. V gave up 5 bases and J gave up 10 bases, with 15 bases separating them. Germline-derived CDR1 and CDR2 are MDHEN and SYDVKM. This CDR3 region has 13 residues. CDR3 sequence reads: CASSLGSTREQFF. The CDR3 nucleotides read TGTGCCAGCAGTCTCGGGTCCACCCGCGAGCAGTTCTTC.

The V gene is TRBV28, the J gene TRBJ2-5; TRBD2 is a possible D gene (6 bases). This CDR3 contains 18 residues. Trimming left V 6 bases short and J 2 bases short, with 25 bases between. CDR1 is MDHEN and CDR2 is SYDVKM in the germline V gene. CDR3 nucleotide sequence: TGTGCCAGCAGCACTATCCTCCGCGCTGGGGGGTCGCAAGAGACCCAGTACTTC. Protein: CASSTILRAGGSQETQYF.

V and J are TRBV7-2 and TRBJ2-3; D remains ambiguous. CDR3 length: 12 amino acids. V was pared by 4 bases and J by 9 bases, with 11 bases between. CDR1 is SGHTA and CDR2 is FQGNSA in the germline V gene. CDR3 loop: CASSYTLNTQYF. The CDR3 DNA sequence: TGTGCCAGCAGCTACACCTTGAACACGCAGTATTTT.

This clonotype was recorded many times. V usage is TRBV7-9 and J usage is TRBJ1-5; D unclear. CDR3 size: 12 residues. Deletions cut 7 bases from V and 3 bases from J, with 7 bases between. Germline CDR1 reads SEHNR; CDR2 reads FQNEAQ (reference sequence). The CDR3 nucleotides are TGTGCCAGCAATGTGGACAATCAGCCCCAGCATTTT. It codes for CASNVDNQPQHF.

The chain links TRBV5-1 to TRBJ2-5; 8 bases match TRBD2. J gave up 1 base and V 4 bases, and 6 bases lay outside the gene matches. Germline V gene sequence: CDR1 SGHRS, CDR2 YFSETQ. This CDR3 has 15 amino acids. The CDR3, as DNA: TGCGCCAGCAGCCGAATCACTAGCGGCCAAGAGACCCAGTACTTC. It encodes CASSRITSGQETQYF.

This clonotype came up a few times. DNA of the CDR3: TGCAGTGCTAATCCTGACCTTCGGGGGGTTTATGGCTACACCTTC. As protein: CSANPDLRGVYGYTF. The chain recombines TRBV20-1 with TRBJ1-2; possible D gene TRBD1, 5 bases. The CDR3 contains 15 residues. The germline V gene encodes CDR1 DFQATT and CDR2 SNEGSKA (reference sequence). Trimming took 4 bases from V and 5 from J, leaving 20 bases between them.

This clonotype showed up just a few times. The chain recombines TRBV7-2 with TRBJ1-2; the D gene is possibly TRBD1 (5 bases). V dropped 1 base and J dropped 6 bases, with 9 bases sitting between them. This CDR3 region has 13 residues. Germline V gives CDR1 SGHTA, CDR2 FQGNSA. CDR3 nucleotide sequence: TGTGCCAGCAGCTTAGGTTCGGGGGATGGCTACACCTTC. Its protein product is CASSLGSGDGYTF.

This clonotype was seen only a few times. The V gene is TRBV5-1, the J gene TRBJ2-7; D not certain. Germline V lookup: CDR1 SGHRS, CDR2 YFSETQ. This CDR3 is 13 amino acids long. V lost 1 base to trimming and J lost 0 bases, with 5 bases between them. CDR3 loop: CASSLQASYEQYF. The CDR3 DNA sequence: TGCGCCAGCAGCTTGCAGGCCTCCTACGAGCAGTACTTC.